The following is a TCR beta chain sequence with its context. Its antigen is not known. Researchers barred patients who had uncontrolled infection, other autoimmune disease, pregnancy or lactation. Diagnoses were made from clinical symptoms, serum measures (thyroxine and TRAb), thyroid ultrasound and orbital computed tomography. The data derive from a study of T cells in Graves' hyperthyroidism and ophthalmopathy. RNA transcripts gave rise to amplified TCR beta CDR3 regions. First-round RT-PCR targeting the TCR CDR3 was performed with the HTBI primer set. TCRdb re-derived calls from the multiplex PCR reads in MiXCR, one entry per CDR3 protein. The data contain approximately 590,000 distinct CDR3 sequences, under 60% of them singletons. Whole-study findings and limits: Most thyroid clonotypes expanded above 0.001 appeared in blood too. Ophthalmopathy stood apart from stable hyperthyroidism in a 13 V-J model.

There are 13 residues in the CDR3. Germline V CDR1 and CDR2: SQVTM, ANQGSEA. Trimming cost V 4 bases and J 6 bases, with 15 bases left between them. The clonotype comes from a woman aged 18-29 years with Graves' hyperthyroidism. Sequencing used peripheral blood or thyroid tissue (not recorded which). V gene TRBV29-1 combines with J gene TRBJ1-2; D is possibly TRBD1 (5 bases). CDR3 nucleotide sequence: TGCAGCGTTGCTCGGGGACCTGGGGATGGCTACACCTTC. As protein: CSVARGPGDGYTF.